The clone carrying this T cell receptor (beta chain) has just a few counts. One junction end disagrees with the germline gene, perhaps due to a read error. The CDR3 totals 13 residues. Germline V CDR1 and CDR2: ENHRY, SYGVKD. This record comes from a study of Graves' ophthalmopathy and Graves' hyperthyroidism. Scientists amplified the TCR beta CDR3 regions from RNA transcripts. HTBI primers primed a first-round RT-PCR, and a second-round multiplex PCR followed. TCRdb recomputed calls from the multiplex PCR reads with MiXCR, one row per CDR3 protein. Of about 740,000 distinct CDR3 sequences listed, 40% are singletons.

The sample was peripheral blood. The receptor's source is an adult man with Graves' ophthalmopathy. The rearrangement joins TRBV10-3 to TRBJ1-1, with D possibly matching TRBD1 (5 bases). CDR3 loop: CASSYQGPTEAFF. CDR3 nucleotide sequence: TGTGCCAGCAGTTATCAGGGACCCACTGAAGCTTTCTTT.